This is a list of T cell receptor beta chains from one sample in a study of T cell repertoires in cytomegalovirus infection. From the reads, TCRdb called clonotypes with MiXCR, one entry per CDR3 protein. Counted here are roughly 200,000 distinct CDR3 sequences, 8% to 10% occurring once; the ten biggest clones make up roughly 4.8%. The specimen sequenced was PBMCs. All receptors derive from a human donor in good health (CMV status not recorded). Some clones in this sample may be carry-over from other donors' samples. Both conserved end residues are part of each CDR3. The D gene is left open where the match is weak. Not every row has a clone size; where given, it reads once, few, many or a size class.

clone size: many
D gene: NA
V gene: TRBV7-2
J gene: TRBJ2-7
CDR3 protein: CASSRVGGSYEQYF
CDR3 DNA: TGTGCCAGCAGCCGTGTCGGAGGCTCCTACGAGCAGTACTTC

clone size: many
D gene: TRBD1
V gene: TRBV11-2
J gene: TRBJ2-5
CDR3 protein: CASSADRGVTETQYF
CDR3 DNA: TGTGCCAGCAGCGCCGACAGGGGTGTCACAGAGACCCAGTACTTC

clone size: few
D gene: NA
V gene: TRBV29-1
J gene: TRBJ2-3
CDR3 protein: CSTLGQQITDTQYF
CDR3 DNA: TGCAGCACCCTGGGGCAGCAAATCACAGATACGCAGTATTTT

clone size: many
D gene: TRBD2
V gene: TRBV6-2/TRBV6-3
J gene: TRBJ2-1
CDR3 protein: CASSYSYTSGRNEQFF
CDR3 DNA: TGTGCCAGCAGTTACTCGTATACTAGCGGACGGAATGAGCAGTTCTTC

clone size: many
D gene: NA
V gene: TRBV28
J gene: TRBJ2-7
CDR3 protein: CATGPETYEQYF
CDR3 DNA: TGTGCCACGGGGCCGGAAACCTACGAGCAGTACTTC

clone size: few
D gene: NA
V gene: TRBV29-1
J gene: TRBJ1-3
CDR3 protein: CSVGRSSGNTIYF
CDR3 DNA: TGCAGCGTTGGGAGGTCCTCTGGAAACACCATATATTTT

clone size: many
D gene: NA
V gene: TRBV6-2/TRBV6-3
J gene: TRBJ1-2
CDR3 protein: CASSYGRNYGYTF
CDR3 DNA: TGTGCCAGCAGTTACGGACGGAACTATGGCTACACCTTC

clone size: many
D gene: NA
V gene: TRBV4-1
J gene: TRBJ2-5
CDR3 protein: CASSQVTGHQETQYF
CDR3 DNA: TGCGCCAGCAGCCAAGTAACAGGCCATCAAGAGACCCAGTACTTC

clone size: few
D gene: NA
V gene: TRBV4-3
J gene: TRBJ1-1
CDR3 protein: CASSQEQGSEAFF
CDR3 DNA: TGCGCCAGCAGCCAAGAACAGGGAAGTGAAGCTTTCTTT

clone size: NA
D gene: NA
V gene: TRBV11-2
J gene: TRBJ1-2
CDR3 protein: CASSPRDTANYGYTF
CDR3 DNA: TGTGCCAGCAGCCCCCGGGATACGGCGAACTATGGCTACACCTTC

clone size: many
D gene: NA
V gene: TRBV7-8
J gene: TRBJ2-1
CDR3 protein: CASSYTDRISYNEQFF
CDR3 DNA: TGTGCCAGCAGCTATACAGACAGGATCTCCTACAATGAGCAGTTCTTC

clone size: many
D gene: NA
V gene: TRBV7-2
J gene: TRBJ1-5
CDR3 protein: CASSLNGRDQPQHF
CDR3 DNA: TGTGCCAGCAGCTTGAACGGTCGAGATCAGCCCCAGCATTTT

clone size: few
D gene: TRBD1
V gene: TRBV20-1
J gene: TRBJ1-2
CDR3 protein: CSATGDSSLDGYTF
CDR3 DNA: TGCAGTGCGACTGGGGACAGCAGTTTGGATGGCTACACCTTC

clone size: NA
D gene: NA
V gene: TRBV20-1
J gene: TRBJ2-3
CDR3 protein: CSVGVSGTGTQYF
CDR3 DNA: TGCAGTGTGGGCGTTTCGGGCACAGGTACGCAGTATTTT

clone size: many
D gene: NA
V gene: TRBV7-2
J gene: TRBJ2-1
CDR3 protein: CAKGANNEQFF
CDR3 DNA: TGTGCCAAAGGAGCGAACAATGAGCAGTTCTTC

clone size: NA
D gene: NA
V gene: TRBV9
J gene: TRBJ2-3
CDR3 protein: CASAKRVGSGTDTQYF
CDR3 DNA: TGTGCCAGCGCAAAAAGGGTGGGGAGCGGCACAGATACGCAGTATTTT

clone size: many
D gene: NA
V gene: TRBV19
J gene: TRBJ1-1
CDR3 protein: CASSIGGGGGTEAFF
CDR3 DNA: TGTGCCAGTAGTATAGGTGGCGGGGGAGGCACTGAAGCTTTCTTT

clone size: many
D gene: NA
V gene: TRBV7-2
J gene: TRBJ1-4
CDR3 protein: CASSLGTHNEKLFF
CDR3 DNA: TGTGCCAGCAGCTTAGGGACACATAATGAAAAACTGTTTTTT

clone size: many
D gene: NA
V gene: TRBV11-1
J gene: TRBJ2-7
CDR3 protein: CASSSGTHLSGYEQYF
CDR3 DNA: TGTGCCAGCAGCTCCGGGACACATCTTTCGGGATACGAGCAGTACTTC

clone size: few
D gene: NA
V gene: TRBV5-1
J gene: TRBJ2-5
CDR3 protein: CASSFDSYEETQYF
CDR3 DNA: TGCGCCAGCAGCTTTGACAGCTACGAAGAGACCCAGTACTTC

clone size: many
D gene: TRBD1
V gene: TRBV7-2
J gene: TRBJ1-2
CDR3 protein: CASTAGTAFGYTF
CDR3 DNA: TGTGCCAGCACCGCCGGGACAGCATTTGGCTACACCTTC

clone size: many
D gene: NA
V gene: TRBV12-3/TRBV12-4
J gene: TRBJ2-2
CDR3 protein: CASSPRSRGSGELFF
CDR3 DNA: TGTGCCAGCAGTCCCCGTAGCCGGGGATCCGGGGAGCTGTTTTTT

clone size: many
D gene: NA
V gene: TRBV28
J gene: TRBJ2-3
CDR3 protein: CASSLLALVTDTQYF
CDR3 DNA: TGTGCCAGCAGTTTATTAGCATTGGTCACAGATACGCAGTATTTT

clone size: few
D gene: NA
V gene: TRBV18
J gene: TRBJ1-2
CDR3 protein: CASSPFRGRPPTNYGYTF
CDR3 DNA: TGTGCCAGCTCACCTTTTCGTGGACGTCCTCCAACCAACTATGGCTACACCTTC

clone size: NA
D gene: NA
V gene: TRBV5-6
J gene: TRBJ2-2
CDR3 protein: CASSFIASERIGELFF
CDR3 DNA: TGTGCCAGCAGCTTTATTGCAAGCGAGCGGATCGGGGAGCTGTTTTTT

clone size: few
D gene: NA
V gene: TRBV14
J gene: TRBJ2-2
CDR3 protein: CASSQGWDTGELFF
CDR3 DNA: TGTGCCAGCAGCCAAGGCTGGGACACCGGGGAGCTGTTTTTT

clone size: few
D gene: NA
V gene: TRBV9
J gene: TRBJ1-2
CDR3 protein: CASSVYGSSSGYTF
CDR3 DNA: TGTGCCAGCAGCGTCTATGGGAGTTCGAGTGGCTACACCTTC

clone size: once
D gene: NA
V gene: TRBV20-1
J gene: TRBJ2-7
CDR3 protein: CSASSPGTYEQYF
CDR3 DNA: TGCAGTGCTAGCTCCCCGGGAACCTACGAGCAGTACTTC

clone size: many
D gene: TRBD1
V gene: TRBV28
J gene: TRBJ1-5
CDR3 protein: CASSPLQGSNQPQHF
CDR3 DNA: TGTGCCAGCAGCCCCCTACAGGGGAGCAATCAGCCCCAGCATTTT

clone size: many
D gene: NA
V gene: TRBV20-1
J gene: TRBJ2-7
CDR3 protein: CSARDYRDSPYEQYF
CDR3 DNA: TGCAGTGCTAGAGATTATAGGGACTCGCCCTACGAGCAGTACTTC

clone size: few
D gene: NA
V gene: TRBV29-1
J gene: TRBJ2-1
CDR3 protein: CSVEKAYNEQFF
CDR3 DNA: TGCAGCGTTGAAAAAGCGTACAATGAGCAGTTCTTC

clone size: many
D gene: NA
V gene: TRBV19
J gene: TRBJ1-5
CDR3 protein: CASSMGGASNQPQHF
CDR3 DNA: TGTGCCAGTAGTATGGGAGGCGCAAGCAATCAGCCCCAGCATTTT

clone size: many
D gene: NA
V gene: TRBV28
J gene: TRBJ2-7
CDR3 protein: CASSQIQGDYEQYF
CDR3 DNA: TGTGCCAGCAGCCAAATCCAAGGGGACTACGAGCAGTACTTC

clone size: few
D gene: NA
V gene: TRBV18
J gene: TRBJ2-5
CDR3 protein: CASSSSQGSSQETQYF
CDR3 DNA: TGTGCCAGCTCATCTTCACAGGGCTCGAGCCAAGAGACCCAGTACTTC

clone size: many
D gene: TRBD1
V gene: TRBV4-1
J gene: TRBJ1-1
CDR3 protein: CASSQPGQVVEAFF
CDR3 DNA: TGCGCCAGCAGCCAACCGGGACAGGTGGTTGAAGCTTTCTTT

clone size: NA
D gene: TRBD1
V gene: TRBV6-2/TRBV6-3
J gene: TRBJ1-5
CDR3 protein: CASSSQDRADQPQHF
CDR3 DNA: TGTGCCAGCAGTTCCCAGGACAGGGCCGATCAGCCCCAGCATTTT

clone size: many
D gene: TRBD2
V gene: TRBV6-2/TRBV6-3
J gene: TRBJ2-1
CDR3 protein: CASSRLAGGINEQFF
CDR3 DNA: TGTGCCAGCAGCAGACTAGCGGGAGGGATTAATGAGCAGTTCTTC

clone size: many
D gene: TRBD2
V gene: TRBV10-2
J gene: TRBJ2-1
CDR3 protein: CASYAETSGAHNEQFF
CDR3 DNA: TGCGCCAGCTACGCTGAGACTAGCGGGGCACACAATGAGCAGTTCTTC

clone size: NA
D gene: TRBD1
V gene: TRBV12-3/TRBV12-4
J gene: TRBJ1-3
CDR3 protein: CASIPQGAGNTIYF
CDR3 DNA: TGTGCCAGCATTCCACAGGGGGCGGGAAACACCATATATTTT

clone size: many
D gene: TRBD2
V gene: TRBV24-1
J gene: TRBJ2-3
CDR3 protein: CATSDPRPGGPNTDTQYF
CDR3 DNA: TGTGCCACCAGTGACCCCAGGCCGGGGGGGCCGAACACAGATACGCAGTATTTT

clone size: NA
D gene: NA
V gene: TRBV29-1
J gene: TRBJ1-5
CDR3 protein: CSVISEQADQPQHF
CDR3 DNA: TGCAGCGTTATTAGTGAGCAGGCGGATCAGCCCCAGCATTTT

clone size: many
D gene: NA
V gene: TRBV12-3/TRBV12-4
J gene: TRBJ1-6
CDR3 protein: CASLVGQYNSPLHF
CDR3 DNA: TGTGCCAGCCTCGTGGGACAATATAATTCACCCCTCCACTTT

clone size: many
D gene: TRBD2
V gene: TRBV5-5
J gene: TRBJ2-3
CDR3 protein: CASSWPLQVTSGPTDTQYF
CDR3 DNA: TGTGCCAGCAGCTGGCCACTTCAGGTCACTAGCGGGCCCACAGATACGCAGTATTTT

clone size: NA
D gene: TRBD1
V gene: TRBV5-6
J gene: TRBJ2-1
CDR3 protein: CASSQGTAYNEQFF
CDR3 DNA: TGTGCCAGCAGCCAGGGGACAGCCTACAATGAGCAGTTCTTC

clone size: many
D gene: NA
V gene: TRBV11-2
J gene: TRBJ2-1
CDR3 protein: CASSLGVSYNEQFF
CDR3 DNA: TGTGCCAGCAGCTTAGGAGTTTCCTACAATGAGCAGTTCTTC

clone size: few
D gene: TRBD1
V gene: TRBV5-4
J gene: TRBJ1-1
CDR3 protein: CASSKIDRETEAFF
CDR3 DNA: TGTGCCAGCAGCAAAATAGACAGGGAAACTGAAGCTTTCTTT

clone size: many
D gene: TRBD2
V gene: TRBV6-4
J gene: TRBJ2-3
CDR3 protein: CASSERLAEDTQYF
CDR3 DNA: TGTGCCAGCAGTGAGCGGCTAGCGGAAGATACGCAGTATTTT

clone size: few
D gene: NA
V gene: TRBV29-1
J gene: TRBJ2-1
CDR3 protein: CSVDLQGAGRINEQFF
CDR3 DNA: TGCAGCGTTGATTTACAGGGAGCGGGTAGGATCAATGAGCAGTTCTTC

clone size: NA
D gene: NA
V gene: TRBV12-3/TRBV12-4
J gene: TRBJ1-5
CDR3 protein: CASSLDREGQPQHF
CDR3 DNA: TGTGCCAGCAGTTTAGACAGGGAAGGGCAGCCCCAGCATTTT